This T cell receptor (beta chain) was profiled in a study of shared clonotypes between healthy human individuals. Points from the study as a whole: Memory subsets generally showed smaller estimated richness than naive subsets did. Among four donors, approximately 5% of naive CD4 clonotypes were found in common.

In the case of this clone: Its specificity is not known.

The CDR3 has 15 amino acids. From germline, CDR1 is MNHEY and CDR2 SMNVEV (reference sequence). V was pared by 4 bases and J by 3 bases, with 10 bases between. Sequenced by immunoSEQ multiplex PCR; TCRdb stores in-frame clones only, minus some. The table has more than 2,000,000 clones, 90% to 95% seen once. This TCR came from a young man in good health. The gene calls are TRBV27 and TRBJ2-6, with D perhaps TRBD1 (5 bases). Sequencing used naive CD4+ T cells sorted from blood. Subset of the sample: CD45RA+ positively selected. DNA of the CDR3: TGTGCCAGCAGTTCTAGGGGTGGTGGGGCCAACGTCCTGACTTTC. This sequence encodes CASSSRGGGANVLTF.